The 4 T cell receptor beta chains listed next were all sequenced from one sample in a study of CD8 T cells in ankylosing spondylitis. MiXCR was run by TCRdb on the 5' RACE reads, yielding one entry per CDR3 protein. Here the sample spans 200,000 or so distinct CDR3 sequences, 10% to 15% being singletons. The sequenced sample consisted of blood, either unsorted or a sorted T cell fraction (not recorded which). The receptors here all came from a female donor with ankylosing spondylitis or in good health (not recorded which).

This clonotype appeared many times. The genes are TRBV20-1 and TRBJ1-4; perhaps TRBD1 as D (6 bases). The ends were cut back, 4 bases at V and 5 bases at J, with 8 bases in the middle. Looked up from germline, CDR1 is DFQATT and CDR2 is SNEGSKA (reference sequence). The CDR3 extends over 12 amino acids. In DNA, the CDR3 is TGCAGTGCTACTAGGGGGAATGAAAAACTGTTTTTT. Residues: CSATRGNEKLFF.

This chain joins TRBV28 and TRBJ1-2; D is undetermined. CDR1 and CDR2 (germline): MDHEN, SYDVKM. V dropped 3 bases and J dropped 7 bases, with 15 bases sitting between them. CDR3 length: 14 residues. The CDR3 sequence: CASSFGEVHSGYTF. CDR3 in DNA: TGTGCCAGCAGTTTCGGGGAGGTCCACTCTGGCTACACCTTC.

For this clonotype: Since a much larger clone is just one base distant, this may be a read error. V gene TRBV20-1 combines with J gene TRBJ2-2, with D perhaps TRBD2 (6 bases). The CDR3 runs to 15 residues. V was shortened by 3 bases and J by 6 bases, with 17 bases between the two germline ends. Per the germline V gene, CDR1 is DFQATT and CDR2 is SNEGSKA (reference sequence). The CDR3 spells CSARLAGRVAGELFF. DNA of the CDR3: TGCAGTGCTAGGCTTGCGGGGAGAGTCGCCGGGGAGCTGTTTTTT.

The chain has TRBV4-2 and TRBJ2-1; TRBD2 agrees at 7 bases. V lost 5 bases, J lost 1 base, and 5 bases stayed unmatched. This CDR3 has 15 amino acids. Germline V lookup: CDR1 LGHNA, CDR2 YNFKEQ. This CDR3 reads CASSTGTMSYNEQFF. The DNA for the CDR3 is TGTGCCAGCAGCACCGGGACTATGTCCTACAATGAGCAGTTCTTC.